The 10 T cell receptor beta chains listed next were all sequenced from one sample in a study of OX40 agonist ivuxolimab in advanced cancers. Generated by immunoSEQ multiplex PCR, the TCRdb table keeps only in-frame clones and is missing some. The data show 77,000 or so clones, with around 93% seen just once and 0.45% to 0.65% held by the top ten. The material was CD4+ or CD8+ T cells sorted from blood, obtained in a trial of the OX40 agonist ivuxolimab. These receptor sequences come from an adult with an advanced solid tumor such as melanoma, head and neck, liver or kidney cancer.

This clone was detected only once. The chain has TRBV7-9 and TRBJ2-1; 7 nucleotides match TRBD2. Losses at the gene ends were 4 bases for V and 4 bases for J; bases not matched to a gene: 4. There are 14 residues in the CDR3. CDR1 is SEHNR, CDR2 FQNEAQ, per germline (reference sequence). The DNA of the CDR3 is TGTGCCAGCAGCTCCGGACTAGGATACAATGAGCAGTTCTTC. This gives the protein CASSSGLGYNEQFF.

This chain links TRBV10-3 with TRBJ2-1; TRBD2 matches at 8 bases. The ends lost 2 bases at V and 5 bases at J; junction bases unmatched: 5. The CDR3 covers 15 residues. Germline CDR1 is ENHRY and CDR2 is SYGVKD. CDR3 residues: CAISESGLANNEQFF. The CDR3 DNA reads TGTGCCATCAGTGAGAGTGGACTAGCTAACAATGAGCAGTTCTTC.

The chain employs TRBV4-3 and TRBJ2-7; D possibly corresponds to TRBD2 (6 bases). The germline gives CDR1 LGHNA, CDR2 YSLEER. V gave up 0 bases and J gave up 3 bases, with 15 bases separating them. The CDR3 contains 16 residues. The CDR3 loop is CASSQDPTGLIYEQYF. The CDR3 DNA follows: TGCGCCAGCAGCCAAGATCCGACGGGACTCATCTACGAGCAGTACTTC.

The chain recombines TRBV6-1 with TRBJ2-2; no definite D call. This CDR3 contains 13 residues. The V end was cut by 11 bases, the J end by 7 bases, with 17 bases between. Germline assignment: CDR1 MNHNS and CDR2 SASEGT. The CDR3 DNA reads as TGTGCCTCATCAGGTCAGAGTTACGGGGAGCTGTTTTTT. As protein: CASSGQSYGELFF.

The chain links TRBV7-2 to TRBJ2-5, with D hard to call. V dropped 3 bases and J dropped 2 bases, with 10 bases sitting between them. Germline loops: CDR1 SGHTA, CDR2 FQGNSA. This CDR3 spans 14 amino acids. The CDR3 reads CASSFGRSQETQYF. CDR3 in DNA: TGTGCCAGCAGCTTCGGACGGAGTCAAGAGACCCAGTACTTC.

The rearrangement joins TRBV6-6 to TRBJ2-7; D tentatively reads TRBD1 or TRBD2 (6 bases each). The germline gives CDR1 MNHNY, CDR2 SVGAGI (reference sequence). The V end lost 6 bases, the J end lost 2 bases, and 14 bases lay between the germline ends. This CDR3 is 14 amino acids long. The CDR3 here is CASSGGTKAYEQYF. CDR3 DNA sequence: TGTGCCAGCAGCGGCGGGACAAAAGCCTACGAGCAGTACTTC.

The CDR3 reads CATSRDLPLAGGPYEQYF. CDR3 nucleotide sequence: TGTGCCACCAGCAGAGATCTCCCTCTAGCGGGAGGGCCATACGAGCAGTACTTC. V is TRBV15 and J is TRBJ2-7; 12 nucleotides align to TRBD2. The germline V gene encodes CDR1 LNHNV and CDR2 YYDKDF (reference sequence). The CDR3 has 18 residues. The junction had 10 bases not matched to a gene; V was cut back by 0 bases and J by 4 bases.

Notes on this clone: A junction boundary mismatches the germline segment, possibly from a read error. The rearrangement uses TRBV28 and TRBJ2-1; 9 bases fit TRBD1. This CDR3 is built from 12 residues. Germline lookup yields CDR1 MDHEN and CDR2 SYDVKM. In DNA, the CDR3 is TGTGCCAGCAGTTCTACGACAGGGGGAAGGCTCTTC. Translated: CASSSTTGGRLF.

V is TRBV5-4 and J is TRBJ2-7; D remains ambiguous. Germline CDR1 SGHNT, CDR2 YYREEE (reference sequence). CDR3 length: 14 residues. V gave up 3 bases and J gave up 2 bases, with 12 bases separating them. DNA of the CDR3: TGTGCCAGCAGCTGGCTGGGGAACACCTACGAGCAGTACTTC. This encodes CASSWLGNTYEQYF.

This clone occurred a few times. This rearrangement joins TRBV6-4 to TRBJ2-3, with 7 bases lining up with TRBD2. CDR1 and CDR2 from the germline V gene are MRHNA and SNTAGT. CDR3 length: 15 residues. V trimming: 5 bases; J trimming: 0 bases; junction bases outside the gene matches: 5. The CDR3 nucleotides read TGTGCCAGCAGTTCCACTAGCGCCAGCACAGATACGCAGTATTTT. Translation gives CASSSTSASTDTQYF.